These 19 T cell receptor beta chains originate from one sample sequenced in a study of post-analysis software for immune sequencing data. Whole-study results and caveats: Controls showed lower frequencies than patients for 4 or 5 TRBV segments, and TRBV5-6, TRBV5-1 and TRBV20-1 were among these.

These receptors are not linked to any known antigen. Every TCR beta cDNA library bore unique molecular identifiers. MiXCR was run by TCRdb on the PCR reads, yielding one entry per CDR3 protein. The table records approximately 460,000 distinct CDR3 sequences, 45% of them present only once. Sequencing was carried out using blood. These receptors came from a girl aged 5-17 years with multiple sclerosis.

This clonotype was seen a handful of times. V gene TRBV4-1 combines with J gene TRBJ2-1; maybe TRBD1 (6 bases). Trimming took 6 bases from V and 6 from J, leaving 9 bases between them. The CDR3 has 12 amino acids. Germline V CDR1 and CDR2: MGHRA, YSYEKL. CDR3 nucleotides: TGCGCCAGCAGACAGGGATTCAATGAGCAGTTCTTC. This codes for CASRQGFNEQFF.

In its sample, this clonotype was seen a few times. This chain uses TRBV7-9 with TRBJ1-5; the D is unclear. The length of the CDR3 is 12 residues. Per germline, CDR1 SEHNR and CDR2 FQNEAQ (reference sequence). The germline V and J ends were trimmed by 5 bases and 5 bases, with 7 bases remaining between them. The CDR3 protein is CASSDSHQPQHF. The CDR3 DNA is TGTGCCAGCAGCGATAGTCATCAGCCCCAGCATTTT.

There are many counts of this clonotype. The CDR3 DNA reads as TGTGCCAGCAGCAGAGAAGAGACCCAGTACTTC. It encodes CASSREETQYF. This sequence joins TRBV7-2 and TRBJ2-5; D remains unclear. Germline V gene lookup returns CDR1 SGHTA and CDR2 FQGNSA. The CDR3 length is 11 residues. V lost 5 bases and J lost 3, with 4 bases in between.

The chain couples TRBV10-3 to TRBJ1-2; the D is unclear. V lost 0 bases and J lost 5, with 4 bases in between. Per the germline V gene, CDR1 is ENHRY and CDR2 is SYGVKD. The CDR3 spans 12 residues. CDR3 sequence reads: CAISESLYGYTF. The CDR3 DNA sequence: TGTGCCATCAGTGAGTCGCTGTATGGCTACACCTTC.

The rearrangement uses TRBV20-1 and TRBJ2-3; 8 nucleotides match TRBD1. Germline V CDR1 and CDR2: DFQATT, SNEGSKA (reference sequence). Unmatched junction bases numbered 8, after V lost 3 bases and J lost 3 bases. This CDR3 is 15 amino acids long. The CDR3 here is CSASQAGGGTDTQYF. CDR3 in DNA: TGCAGTGCTAGTCAGGCAGGGGGCGGGACAGATACGCAGTATTTT.

The rearrangement uses TRBV27 and TRBJ2-7, with TRBD1 identical over 7 bases. The CDR3 length is 16 residues. Germline V gives CDR1 MNHEY, CDR2 SMNVEV (reference sequence). Trimming at V came to 5 bases and at J to 0 bases, leaving 10 bases not matched to a gene. CDR3 DNA sequence: TGTGCCAGCAGTATTCCCCGGGACAGAGTCTCCTACGAGCAGTACTTC. Translation gives CASSIPRDRVSYEQYF.

A few counts support this clonotype. This chain joins TRBV7-2 and TRBJ2-5; 10 bases are shared with TRBD2. This CDR3 region has 18 residues. CDR1 is SGHTA and CDR2 is FQGNSA in the germline V gene. J lost 1 base, V lost 1 base, and 9 bases had no gene match. The DNA for the CDR3 is TGTGCCAGCAGCTTAGTACTAGCGGGGAGGGATTTCCAAGAGACCCAGTACTTC. This encodes CASSLVLAGRDFQETQYF.

The sample holds a few counts of this clonotype. The chain carries TRBV7-3 and TRBJ2-3; TRBD2 matches at 9 bases. CDR1 SGHTA and CDR2 FQGTGA come from the germline V gene. Germline trimming cut 2 bases from V and 2 bases from J; bases unmatched to any gene: 5. The CDR3 extends over 16 amino acids. CDR3 sequence: CASSLGPSGITDTQYF. The CDR3 bases are TGTGCCAGCAGCTTAGGGCCTAGCGGGATCACAGATACGCAGTATTTT.

V gene TRBV4-1 combines with J gene TRBJ1-5; TRBD1 matches at 8 bases. The J segment lost 5 bases and the V segment lost 3 bases, leaving 9 bases of the junction unmatched. The CDR3 runs 16 residues. Germline V gene sequence: CDR1 MGHRA, CDR2 YSYEKL. The CDR3 region has the DNA TGCGCCAGCAGCCAGTGGGACAGGACCCTCGATCAGCCCCAGCATTTT. Its translation is CASSQWDRTLDQPQHF.

CDR3 in amino acids: CSVEGTGTSGYEQYF. The CDR3 DNA reads TGCAGCGTTGAAGGTACCGGGACTAGCGGATACGAGCAGTACTTC. V gene TRBV29-1 combines with J gene TRBJ2-7; 11 bases map to TRBD2. This CDR3 has 15 residues. V shed 1 base, J shed 4 bases, and the junction held 6 bases outside the gene matches. From germline, CDR1 is SQVTM and CDR2 ANQGSEA.

A few counts support this clonotype. This chain joins TRBV7-2 and TRBJ2-6, with 10 bases identical to TRBD2. V gave up 3 bases and J gave up 2 bases; unmatched junction bases: 7. Germline lookup yields CDR1 SGHTA and CDR2 FQGNSA. The length of the CDR3 is 18 residues. The CDR3 is CASSFASGSRAGANVLTF. DNA for the CDR3: TGTGCCAGCAGCTTCGCTAGCGGGAGTAGGGCTGGGGCCAACGTCCTGACTTTC.

V is TRBV3-1 and J is TRBJ1-5; the match to TRBD1 covers 8 bases. With V trimmed by 0 bases and J by 1 base, 11 bases remained unmatched. Germline V lookup: CDR1 LGHDT, CDR2 YNNKEL (reference sequence). The CDR3 totals 19 residues. CDR3 sequence (DNA): TGTGCCAGCAGCCAAGAAGGGGGGTCAGGGGGCGCGAGCAATCAGCCCCAGCATTTT. It is translated as CASSQEGGSGGASNQPQHF.

This clonotype was found a few times. The chain combines TRBV12-3 or TRBV12-4 with TRBJ1-2; D is ambiguous. V lost 6 bases to trimming and J lost 0 bases, with 14 bases between them. The CDR3 is 15 amino acids. CDR3 sequence: CASSLSRTTNYGYTF. The CDR3 DNA follows: TGTGCCAGCAGCCTGTCCCGGACGACTAACTATGGCTACACCTTC.

The chain recombines TRBV4-2 with TRBJ2-2, with 10 bases identical to TRBD1. Trimming removed 1 base from V and 6 bases from J; junction bases left unmatched: 8. The CDR3 contains 17 residues. The germline CDR1 and CDR2 sequences are LGHNA and YNFKEQ. Here the CDR3 reads CASSQGGQGGHAGELFF. In DNA form, the CDR3 reads TGTGCCAGCAGCCAAGGTGGACAGGGGGGCCACGCCGGGGAGCTGTTTTTT.

The V call is TRBV10-2, the J call TRBJ2-7; a weak D match, TRBD2 (6 bases). CDR1 is WSHSY and CDR2 is SAAADI in the germline V gene. This CDR3 has 16 residues. V gave up 4 bases and J gave up 2 bases, with 18 bases separating them. The CDR3 protein is CASSGPKLLATYEQYF. The CDR3 nucleotides are TGCGCCAGCAGTGGCCCGAAACTTCTAGCGACCTACGAGCAGTACTTC.

This clonotype was counted ten times or more. CDR3 bases: TGTGCCAGCAGTTTCGGGTCGGCCGAGCAGTACTTC. It is translated as CASSFGSAEQYF. V usage is TRBV28 and J usage is TRBJ2-7; D is unresolved. In germline, CDR1 is MDHEN, CDR2 SYDVKM. This CDR3 contains 12 residues. Trimming took 3 bases from V and 6 from J, leaving 9 bases between them.

The table lists this clonotype with a few counts. The V call is TRBV12-3 or TRBV12-4, the J call TRBJ2-7, with D perhaps TRBD1 or TRBD2 (5 bases each). CDR3 length: 15 amino acids. Deletions cut 3 bases from V and 5 bases from J, with 17 bases between. For the CDR3, the DNA is TGTGCCAGCAGTTTGAGGTCCGGGACGGTTCACGAGCAGTACTTC. Amino acid sequence: CASSLRSGTVHEQYF.

This clonotype showed up just once. V gene TRBV12-3 or TRBV12-4 combines with J gene TRBJ2-5, with 9 bases that match TRBD1. This CDR3 contains 14 residues. V lost 5 bases to trimming and J lost 11 bases; unmatched junction nucleotides: 12. Here the CDR3 reads CASSLRTGDREQYF. In DNA, the CDR3 is TGTGCCAGCAGTCTACGGACAGGGGACAGGGAGCAGTACTTC.

V is TRBV3-1 and J is TRBJ2-1; 9 nucleotides match TRBD2. The junction had 4 bases not matched to a gene; V was cut back by 1 base and J by 6 bases. Per the germline V gene, CDR1 is LGHDT and CDR2 is YNNKEL (reference sequence). This CDR3 is 15 amino acids long. For the CDR3, the DNA is TGTGCCAGCAGCCAAGCTAGCGGGAATCCCAATGAGCAGTTCTTC. Encoded protein: CASSQASGNPNEQFF.